What follows is one T cell receptor beta chain and its context. V trimming: 0 bases; J trimming: 9 bases; junction bases outside the gene matches: 4. Per germline, CDR1 KGHSH and CDR2 LQKENI. The CDR3 contains 15 residues. The data were taken from a study of blood T cell repertoires in COVID-19. Sequencing was performed with immunoSEQ multiplex PCR; in TCRdb, only in-frame clones are kept and a portion is missing. The sample includes around 370,000 clones, around 90% of them seen just once. Participant-reported clinical history was the basis for cohort assignment. The TCR comes from a woman between 18 and 29 years old who had recovered from COVID-19. Sequencing was carried out using PBMCs or T cells enriched from blood (not recorded which). The chain employs TRBV18 and TRBJ1-3; 11 bases line up with TRBD1. The CDR3 protein is CASSPPGQGASTIYF. The DNA for the CDR3 is TGTGCCAGCTCACCACCTGGACAGGGGGCGTCCACCATATATTTT.